The TCR beta chain described here comes from a study of shared clonotypes between healthy human individuals. General study points: Memory subsets generally showed smaller estimated richness than naive subsets did. The sampled material consisted only of blood, and tissue repertoires are likely to differ. A few donors showed sharing of about 5.5% of naive CD4 clonotypes.

Sequencing was at deep level. Profiling relied on immunoSEQ multiplex PCR, and the TCRdb table lists in-frame clones only, not all of them. This table holds approximately 110,000 clones, approximately 65% found once. With respect to this clone: What it recognizes is unknown.

This CDR3 region has 13 residues. Germline values: CDR1 SQVTM, CDR2 ANQGSEA. V lost 0 bases and J lost 2, with 7 bases in between. This receptor was identified in a woman aged 25 to 45 in good health. The genes are TRBV29-1 and TRBJ1-2; D perhaps matches TRBD1 (6 bases). Sequenced input: memory CD8+ T cells sorted from blood. Specified subset: CD45RO+ cells pooled with CCR7-negative TemRA cells. CDR3 amino acids: CSVEDGQNYGYTF. CDR3 sequence (DNA): TGCAGCGTTGAAGACGGACAGAACTATGGCTACACCTTC.